This T cell receptor beta chain was obtained from a study of OX40 agonist ivuxolimab in advanced cancers. Study results and caveats: The study found that CD8+ T cells averaged more expanded clones than CD4+.

The sampling schedule covered blood at baseline, cycle 4 day 1, and cycle 7 day 1. As for this clone: The target antigen is unknown.

The CDR3 has 18 amino acids. V trimming: 0 bases; J trimming: 0 bases; junction bases outside the gene matches: 5. Germline loops: CDR1 SGHRS, CDR2 YFSETQ. Profiled with immunoSEQ multiplex PCR; TCRdb holds only in-frame clones, not every one. The data contain 100,000 to 110,000 clones, approximately 90% of them singletons. Sample: CD4+ or CD8+ T cells sorted from blood, taken in a trial of the OX40 agonist ivuxolimab. This chain joins TRBV5-1 and TRBJ1-6; 8 nucleotides align to TRBD1. This clonotype originated in an adult with an advanced solid tumor such as melanoma, head and neck, liver or kidney cancer. CDR3 residues: CASSLAYRGSSYNSPLHF. The CDR3 DNA sequence: TGCGCCAGCAGCTTGGCCTACAGGGGGAGCTCCTATAATTCACCCCTCCACTTT.